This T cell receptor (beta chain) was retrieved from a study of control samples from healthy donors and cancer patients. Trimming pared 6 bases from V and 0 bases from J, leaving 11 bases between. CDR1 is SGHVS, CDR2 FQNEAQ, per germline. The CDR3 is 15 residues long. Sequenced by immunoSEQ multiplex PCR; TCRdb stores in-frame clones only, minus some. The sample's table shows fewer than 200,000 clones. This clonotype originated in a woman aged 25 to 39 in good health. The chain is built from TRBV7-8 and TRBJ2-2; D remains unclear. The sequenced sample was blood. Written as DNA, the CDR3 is TGTGCCAGCAGTGTGGGGTTGGCGAACACCGGGGAGCTGTTTTTT. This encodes CASSVGLANTGELFF.